This T cell receptor beta chain was sequenced in a study of cytomegalovirus exposure and HLA in healthy donors (dated by TCRdb to about 2017). Background on the whole study: An earlier analysis of some 600 of the donors reported 250 to 350 Gb of sequence data and around 110 million unique TCR beta sequences obtained from approximately 180 million T cells. The study used immunosequencing to profile the T cell repertoires of approximately 690 subjects and linked those repertoires to cytomegalovirus serostatus. An earlier analysis of nearly 600 of the donors applied high-throughput TCR beta sequencing to assess whether each TCR beta V gene segment acted as functional or pseudogenic. Typing coverage varied by locus: 629-630 donors for A, B, C, DRB1 and DQB1; approximately 500 for DQA1; about 570 for DPA1; around 450 for DPB1. Besides the first cohort of under 700 subjects, a separate validation cohort made up of 120 different subjects was used. Of the roughly 410 genotyped donors, 75% to 85% were placed in the genetic ancestry cluster associated with self-reported Caucasian donors. To study patterns of TCR occurrence, a later analysis re-analyzed previously published TCR beta repertoires from just over 650 donors and added high-resolution HLA genotyping. Donor age, sex, ethnicity and CMV serostatus were compiled alongside the repertoire data. Because of strong linkage in the cohort, roughly five DR-DQ haplotypes were treated as single units for association and clustering. An early release that covered more than 550 HLA-typed donors contained approximately 300 gigabases of sequencing data and roughly 84 million unique TCR sequences. Genome-wide SNP genotypes for about 65% of the 666 donors were used in a later genetic analysis, which treated that subset as a discovery cohort. All discovery cohort repertoires had been generated using a single sequencing platform. On average, around 230,000 unique TCR beta nucleotide sequences were sequenced per donor among 350 to 400 genotyped donors of the cohort, with 15% to 20% of those sequences being non-productive. The study was designed to test whether signatures of past pathogen exposure could be identified by cataloging public T cell receptors. The later analysis used no new phenotypic data to find candidate immune exposures, relying instead on TCR beta sequences and their occurrence across donors. High-throughput TCR immunosequencing, statistical association of individual TCRs with disease status, and machine learning were combined to predict cytomegalovirus infection status. HLA typing covered class I and class II loci at four-digit resolution.

The germline V and J ends show losses of 6 bases and 4 bases respectively, and no gene match explains 5 bases of the junction. The germline V gene provides CDR1 MNHNS and CDR2 SASEGT. Including the terminal cysteine and phenylalanine, the CDR3 comprises 13 residues. The read is trimmed to its CDR3 DNA, 39 bases read in frame from base 1. About this clone itself: This clone's antigen is unknown. Base-call qualities are not available, and no considerably larger clone is one nucleotide away.

The research as a whole found: Linkage disequilibrium might explain the correlated functional status among segregating V segments, but an unknown experimental factor could not be ruled out. According to a later genetic analysis, donors in an Asian-associated ancestry cluster had fewer N-insertions in productive TCRs than the approximately 710-donor mean. Only TCR beta chains were sequenced in this cohort, and the absence of alpha or paired-chain data limited detectable features. In vitro tests confirmed that a few of the cytomegalovirus-associated TCR beta chains recognize cytomegalovirus antigens. A later analysis found that HLA-associated TCR beta chains were more clonally expanded and had lower generation probabilities than equally common non-associated chains. The classifier was reported to diagnose cytomegalovirus status with high specificity and sensitivity in both the original and validation cohorts. The earlier analysis of about 600 of the donors excluded roughly 17 rarely observed V segments, including chromosome 9 orphons, because counts were too low. For the cohort, immune exposure information was limited to CMV serostatus. A cluster of highly shared sequence variants was judged likely to be a technical artifact of the sequencing pipeline. HLA typing was unavailable for some donors at each locus, so association tests used only the typed subset. Because the 87-base-pair reads could not distinguish some IMGT-functional V segments, including TRBV6-2 and TRBV6-3, those segments were excluded. At a false discovery rate of 0.05, a later analysis linked 16,951 TCR beta sequences to specific HLA alleles. The study gave a list of about 170 TCR beta chains associated with cytomegalovirus. A further reported finding was that TCR beta sequences accurately predicted the HLA-A and HLA-B alleles for most subjects in the first cohort. A later analysis found that TCR association rates varied across HLA loci, with DRB1 alleles showing the most associated TCRs and HLA-C alleles the fewest. In an earlier analysis of roughly 560 of the donors, most TCR beta V segments were observed in productive rearrangements about 87% or about 30% of the time, broadly matching IMGT annotations. According to the authors, the approach could potentially be generalized to other disease states and immunological phenotypes. Assigning TCR associations to individual alleles was difficult when HLA alleles, especially DR and DQ, strongly co-occurred. While some public TCRs were present in many individuals, most TCR sequences turned up only very rarely across donors. A later genetic analysis associated a missense DCLRE1C variant with V-gene and J-gene trimming of TCR beta chains, and an independent cohort replicated the association. According to a later analysis, most CMV-associated TCR beta chains appeared to be HLA-restricted, and the HLA associations seemed to be driven largely by CMV exposure. Sequencing depth was assumed to be roughly uniform across donors in the presence/absence analyses, though that assumption may not hold. According to a later analysis, parvovirus B19, influenza, CMV and Epstein-Barr virus appeared linked to several top co-occurrence clusters.

The cohort was made up of around 720 healthy bone marrow donors. Cohort members were all nominally healthy when sampled, although unrecorded immune exposures were likely present. The donor tested CMV seropositive, placing the donor among the roughly 300 seropositive members of the cohort. A peripheral blood sample was collected from each donor, and TCR beta sequencing was performed on peripheral blood mononuclear cells. Genomic DNA extraction from the blood cell samples was performed with the Qiagen DNeasy Blood Extraction Kit. Library preparation was by the immunoSEQ multiplex PCR assay. A mixture of 60 forward primers for TCR Vbeta segments and 13 reverse primers for TCR Jbeta segments was used in the multiplex PCR. Amplification of the CDR3 region of rearranged TCR beta genes was performed with a multiplex PCR assay on genomic DNA. The Illumina HiSeq System was used to sequence the amplified TCR beta libraries as 87-base-pair reads. As for the authors' bioinformatics: A later analysis counted about 80 million unique TCR beta chains across the 600 to 850 repertoires, and 10 million to 12 million of these chains were shared by at least two donors. Raw reads were error-corrected and collapsed into unique sequences by a nearest-neighbor algorithm in which closely related sequences were merged to remove PCR and sequencing errors. Alignment of CDR3 sequences to IMGT reference sequences was used to assign V, D and J gene segments. Each retained sequence needed at least a six-nucleotide match to both a V gene segment and a J gene segment. Rearrangements were called productive when the CDR3 lacked stop codons and stayed in frame with V and J; all others were non-productive. Following IMGT convention, CDR3 was defined as the stretch from the second conserved V-encoded cysteine up to the conserved J-encoded phenylalanine. In an earlier analysis of just under 600 of the donors, sequences lacking an unambiguous match to a single V gene segment were excluded. In an earlier analysis of 587 of the donors, a V segment was called functional when productive rearrangements were above 56.7%, and segregating when the standard deviation between donors exceeded 5%. A statistical classification framework was built for diagnosing cytomegalovirus status from the catalog of TCR beta chain sequences. In a later analysis, TCR nucleotide sequences were compared against IMGT/GENE-DB human TR gene sequences so that V and J genes could be assigned. In a later analysis, CDR3 sequences and most-parsimonious VDJ recombination scenarios were assigned using the TCRdist pipeline. In a later analysis, each TCR beta chain was defined by its CDR3 amino acid sequence together with its V-gene family, and reads lacking a unique V-gene family were excluded. In a later analysis, approximately 640 highly shared, low-generation-probability nucleotide sequences were removed to address suspected cross-contamination and a sequencing artifact. In a later analysis, a clonal expansion index was calculated for each public chain from normalized within-repertoire ranks of inferred template counts. Generation probabilities in a later analysis came from a VDJ recombination model fitted to out-of-frame rearrangements, and those results were checked against IGoR. Hypergeometric tests were used in a later analysis to score TCR-TCR, TCR-HLA and TCR-CMV co-occurrence, with a repertoire-size bias correction applied to the TCR pairs. In a later analysis, false discovery rates were estimated by permuting HLA or CMV assignments 20 times. A later analysis grouped co-occurring TCRs with DBSCAN, adding TCRdist sequence similarity when clustering within HLA-allele-positive subsets. Repertoires with fewer than 30,000 or more than 120,000 public chains, plus five repertoires with anomalous nucleotide sharing, were excluded from co-occurrence clustering. The table comes from immuneACCESS by way of TCRdb, which keeps in-frame sequences with V and J called. Part of the clones is missing from these tables; in studies checked, under half for an unresolved V gene and the rest for unknown reasons. The V and J calls and the clone size are those of that table, but D and trimming were determined from the DNA. For this sample there are 150,000 to 200,000 clones; about four fifths appear just once. Over 4% of the sample comes from the top ten.

The sequence derives from a man aged 45-60 years in good health and CMV-seropositive. The sample consisted of PBMCs. In this chain, TRBV6-1 is recombined with TRBJ1-1, with 7 central nucleotides matching TRBD1. At the DNA level, the sequence is TGTGCCAGCAGCAGGTCAGGGGGCACTGAAGCTTTCTTT. Its translation is CASSRSGGTEAFF.